Following are 15 T cell receptor beta chains from one sample sequenced in a study of cytotoxic CD8 clonotypes in ibrutinib-treated CLL. Only in-frame clones appear in the TCRdb table, and some are missing; sequencing was by immunoSEQ multiplex PCR. The sample lists approximately 29,000 clones; roughly 60% were seen once. Sample: PBMCs, taken before ibrutinib treatment. All receptors derive from a human donor with chronic lymphocytic leukemia.

V is TRBV29-1 and J is TRBJ2-5; D might be TRBD2 (6 bases). Germline loops: CDR1 SQVTM, CDR2 ANQGSEA. V lost 6 bases, J lost 1 base, and 12 bases lay in between. CDR3 length equals 13 residues. The DNA of the CDR3 is TGCAGCGTGGAGGGGCAGCTCCAAGAGACCCAGTACTTC. Residues: CSVEGQLQETQYF.

Sample share makes this clone medium-sized. This sequence joins TRBV9 and TRBJ1-3; D may be TRBD1 (5 bases). There are 15 residues in the CDR3. V was trimmed by 3 bases and J by 1 base, leaving 11 bases between them. Germline lookup yields CDR1 SGDLS and CDR2 YYNGEE. The chain's CDR3 is CASSDGAISGNTIYF. CDR3 sequence (DNA): TGTGCCAGCAGCGACGGGGCCATTTCTGGAAACACCATATATTTT. The variable domain in full, with the rest retrieved from reference TRBV9 and TRBJ1-3, is DSGVTQTPKHLITATGQRVTLRCSPRSGDLSVYWYQQSLDQGLQFLIQYYNGEERAKGNILERFSAQQFPDLHSELNLSSLELGDSALYFCASSDGAISGNTIYFGEGSWLTVV.

The V and J genes are TRBV25-1 and TRBJ1-6, with TRBD1 as a possible D gene (6 bases). The CDR3 sequence is 18 residues long. CDR1 is MGHDK, CDR2 SYGVNS, per germline. V lost 3 bases and J lost 0, with 15 bases in between. The CDR3 region has the DNA TGTGCCAGCAGTGACCAACAGGGAATTGGCTCCTATAATTCACCCCTCCACTTT. This translates into CASSDQQGIGSYNSPLHF.

This sequence joins TRBV18 and TRBJ2-3, with TRBD1 matching over 7 bases. V shed 6 bases and J 1 base; nucleotides not matched to a gene: 4. Per germline, CDR1 KGHSH and CDR2 LQKENI. This CDR3 is 14 amino acids long. CDR3 region: CASSPGTGTDTQYF. The CDR3 DNA follows: TGTGCCAGCTCTCCCGGGACAGGCACAGATACGCAGTATTTT.

V and J are TRBV4-1 and TRBJ2-5; 7 nucleotides match TRBD2. The trim removed 1 base at V and 3 bases at J, leaving 8 bases unmatched. The CDR3 has 16 amino acids. CDR1 and CDR2 (germline): MGHRA, YSYEKL. The CDR3 protein is CASSQGSASGEETQYF. CDR3 DNA sequence: TGCGCCAGCAGCCAAGGATCGGCTAGCGGAGAAGAGACCCAGTACTTC.

The chain recombines TRBV28 with TRBJ2-5; the match to TRBD2 covers 8 bases. Germline V gene lookup returns CDR1 MDHEN and CDR2 SYDVKM. The J segment lost 2 bases and the V segment lost 4 bases, leaving 9 bases of the junction unmatched. The CDR3 runs 16 residues. The CDR3 protein is CASSYGVGGGQETQYF. The CDR3 coding sequence is TGTGCCAGCAGTTATGGGGTGGGCGGGGGGCAAGAGACCCAGTACTTC.

This chain joins TRBV28 and TRBJ1-1, with TRBD1 identical over 8 bases. The CDR3 contains 13 residues. V was clipped by 6 bases and J by 5 bases; unmatched bases: 5. Looked up from germline, CDR1 is MDHEN and CDR2 is SYDVKM. The chain's CDR3 is CASRPGGGTEAFF. The CDR3 DNA reads TGTGCCAGCAGGCCAGGGGGCGGGACTGAAGCTTTCTTT.

This chain joins TRBV18 and TRBJ2-7, with a tentative D call TRBD2 (6 bases). Trimming pared 3 bases from V and 0 bases from J, leaving 12 bases between. This CDR3 has 15 residues. Germline lookup yields CDR1 KGHSH and CDR2 LQKENI. CDR3 bases: TGTGCCAGCTCACCCGCTAGCGACCGCTCCTACGAGCAGTACTTC. Translated, it gives CASSPASDRSYEQYF.

V is TRBV4-2 and J is TRBJ1-1, with D unclear. This CDR3 has 18 amino acids. Germline values: CDR1 LGHNA, CDR2 YNFKEQ. Deletions cut 1 base from V and 1 base from J, with 19 bases between. The CDR3 loop is CASSQVPRANLRNTEAFF. The CDR3 bases are TGTGCCAGCAGCCAAGTACCACGGGCCAACCTCCGGAACACTGAAGCTTTCTTT.

This clone occurred once. V is TRBV5-1 and J is TRBJ2-3; 8 nucleotides match TRBD1. V lost 4 bases, J lost 3 bases, and 7 bases stayed unmatched. There are 15 residues in the CDR3. CDR1 SGHRS and CDR2 YFSETQ come from the germline V gene. CDR3 sequence: CASSGGQAGTDTQYF. The CDR3 region has the DNA TGCGCCAGCAGCGGGGGACAGGCGGGAACAGATACGCAGTATTTT.

This chain uses TRBV5-1 with TRBJ2-5, with 8 positions matching TRBD2. Losses at the gene ends were 0 bases for V and 1 base for J; bases not matched to a gene: 5. CDR1 and CDR2 from the germline V gene are SGHRS and YFSETQ. The CDR3 runs 16 residues. This chain's CDR3 is CASSLEVAGGQETQYF. The CDR3 DNA reads TGCGCCAGCAGCTTGGAGGTTGCGGGGGGCCAAGAGACCCAGTACTTC.

This chain connects TRBV30 to TRBJ2-3, with 9 bases lining up with TRBD1. The CDR3 length is 14 residues. J gave up 9 bases and V 0 bases, and 7 bases lay outside the gene matches. The germline CDR1 and CDR2 sequences are GTSNPN and SVGIG (reference sequence). CDR3 residues: CAWSVPGQGRTQYF. The CDR3 DNA is TGTGCCTGGAGTGTCCCGGGACAGGGAAGGACGCAGTATTTT.

V and J are TRBV2 and TRBJ2-5, with no clear D. Trimming took 3 bases from V and 4 from J, leaving 9 bases between them. The CDR3 spans 13 residues. From germline, CDR1 is SNHLY and CDR2 FYNNEI. The CDR3 region has the DNA TGTGCCAGCAGTGAGACGGGCCGAGAGACCCAGTACTTC. It translates to CASSETGRETQYF.

The chain recombines TRBV27 with TRBJ2-5; D tentatively fits TRBD1 or TRBD2 (6 bases each). V dropped 5 bases and J dropped 2 bases, with 12 bases sitting between them. CDR3 length: 14 amino acids. The V gene's germline CDR1 is MNHEY and CDR2 SMNVEV (reference sequence). In DNA form, the CDR3 reads TGTGCCAGCAGTCAGCGGAGGGGGCAAGAGACCCAGTACTTC. It codes for CASSQRRGQETQYF.

J is TRBJ2-1 and V is TRBV6-5, with D perhaps TRBD1 or TRBD2 (5 bases each). The V end lost 6 bases, the J end lost 7 bases, and 10 bases lay between the germline ends. Germline CDR1 MNHEY, CDR2 SVGAGI. The CDR3 loop spans 12 amino acids. The CDR3 sequence: CASRRGANEQFF. The CDR3 DNA is TGTGCCAGCAGACGAGGGGCTAATGAGCAGTTCTTC.